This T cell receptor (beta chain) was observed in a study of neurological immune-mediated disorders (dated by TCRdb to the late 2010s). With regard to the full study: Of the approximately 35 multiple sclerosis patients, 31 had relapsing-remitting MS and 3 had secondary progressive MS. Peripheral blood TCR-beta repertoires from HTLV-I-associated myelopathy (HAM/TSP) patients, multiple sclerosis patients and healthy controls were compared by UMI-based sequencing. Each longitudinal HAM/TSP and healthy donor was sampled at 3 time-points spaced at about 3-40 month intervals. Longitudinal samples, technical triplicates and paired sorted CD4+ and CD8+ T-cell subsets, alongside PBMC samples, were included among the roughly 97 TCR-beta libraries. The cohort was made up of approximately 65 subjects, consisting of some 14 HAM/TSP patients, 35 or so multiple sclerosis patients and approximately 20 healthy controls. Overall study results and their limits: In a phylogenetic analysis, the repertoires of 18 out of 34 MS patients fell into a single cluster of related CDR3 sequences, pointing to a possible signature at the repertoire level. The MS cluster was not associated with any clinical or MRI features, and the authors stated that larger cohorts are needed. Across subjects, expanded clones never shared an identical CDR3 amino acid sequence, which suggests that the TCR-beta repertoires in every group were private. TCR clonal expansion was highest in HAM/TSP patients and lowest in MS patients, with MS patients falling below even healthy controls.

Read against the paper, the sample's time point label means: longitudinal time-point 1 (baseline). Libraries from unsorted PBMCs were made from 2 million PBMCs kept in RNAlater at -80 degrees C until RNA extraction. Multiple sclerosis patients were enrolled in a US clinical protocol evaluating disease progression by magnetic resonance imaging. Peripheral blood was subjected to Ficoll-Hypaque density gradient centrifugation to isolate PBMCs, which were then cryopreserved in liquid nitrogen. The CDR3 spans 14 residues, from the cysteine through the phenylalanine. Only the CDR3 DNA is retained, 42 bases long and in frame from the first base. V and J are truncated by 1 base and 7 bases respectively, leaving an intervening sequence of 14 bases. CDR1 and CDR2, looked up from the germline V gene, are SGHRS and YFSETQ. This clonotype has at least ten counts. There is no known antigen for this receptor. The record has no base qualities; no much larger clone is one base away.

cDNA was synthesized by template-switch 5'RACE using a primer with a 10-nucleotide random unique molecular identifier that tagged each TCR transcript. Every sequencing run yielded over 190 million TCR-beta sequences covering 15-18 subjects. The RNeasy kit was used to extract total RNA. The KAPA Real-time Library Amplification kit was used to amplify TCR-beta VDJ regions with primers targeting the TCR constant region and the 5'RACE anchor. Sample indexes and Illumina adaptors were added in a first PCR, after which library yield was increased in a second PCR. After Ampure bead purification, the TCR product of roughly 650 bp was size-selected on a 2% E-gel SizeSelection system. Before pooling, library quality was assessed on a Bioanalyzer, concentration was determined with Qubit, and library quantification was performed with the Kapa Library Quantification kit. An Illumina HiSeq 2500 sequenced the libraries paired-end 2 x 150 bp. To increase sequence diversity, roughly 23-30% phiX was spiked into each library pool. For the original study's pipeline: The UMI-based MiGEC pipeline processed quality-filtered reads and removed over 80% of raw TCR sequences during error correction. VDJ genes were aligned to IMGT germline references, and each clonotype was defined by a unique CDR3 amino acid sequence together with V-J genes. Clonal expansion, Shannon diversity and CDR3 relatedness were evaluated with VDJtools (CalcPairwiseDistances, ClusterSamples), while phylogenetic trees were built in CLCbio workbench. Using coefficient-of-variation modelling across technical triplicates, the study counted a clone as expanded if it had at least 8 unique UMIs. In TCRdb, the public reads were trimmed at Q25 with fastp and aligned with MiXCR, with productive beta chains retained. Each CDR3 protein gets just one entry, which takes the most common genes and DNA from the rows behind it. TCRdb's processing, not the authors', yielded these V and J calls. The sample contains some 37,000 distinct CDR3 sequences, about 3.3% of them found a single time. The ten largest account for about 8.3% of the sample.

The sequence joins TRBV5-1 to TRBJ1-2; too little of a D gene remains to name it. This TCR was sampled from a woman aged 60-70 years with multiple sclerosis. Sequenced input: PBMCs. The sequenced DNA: TGCGCCAGCAGCTTGCGGGCAGGTACCCCTGGCTACACCTTC. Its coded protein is CASSLRAGTPGYTF. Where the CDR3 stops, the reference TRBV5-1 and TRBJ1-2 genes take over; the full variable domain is KAGVTQTPRYLIKTRGQQVTLSCSPISGHRSVSWYQQTPGQGLQFLFEYFSETQRNKGNFPGRFSGRQFSNSRSEMNVSTLELGDSALYLCASSLRAGTPGYTFGSGTRLTVV.